A selection of T cell receptor beta chains follows, all from one sample in a study of T cell responses to AZD1222 COVID-19 vaccine. Here immunoSEQ multiplex PCR was the method, and the copy in TCRdb shows in-frame clones only, minus some. The sample has 140,000 to 150,000 clones; 92% are singletons. The sequencing here drew on peripheral blood, taken 28 days after the second AZD1222 dose. Every receptor here comes from an adult who received the AZD1222 COVID-19 vaccine. CDR3s leave out the opening cysteine and the closing phenylalanine or tryptophan. Fields, in order: V gene, J gene, CDR3 protein.

>TRBV5-6|TRBJ1-1
ASTWDRGYEVNTEAF
>TRBV25-1|TRBJ2-5
ASSLGGGGETQY
>TRBV4-3|TRBJ2-7
ASSQDRGSHGEQY
>TRBV29-1|TRBJ2-1
SVETTGLRNEQF
>TRBV11-2|TRBJ2-1
ASSPLRRVTYNEQF
>TRBV9|TRBJ1-3
ASSVYSGNTIY
>TRBV2|TRBJ2-3
ASGGQGIDTQY
>TRBV5-4|TRBJ2-7
ASSLEGTGGSEQY
>TRBV10-3|TRBJ2-3
AISGGRGRGDTQY
>TRBV7-3|TRBJ2-5
ASSSGQGAGETQY